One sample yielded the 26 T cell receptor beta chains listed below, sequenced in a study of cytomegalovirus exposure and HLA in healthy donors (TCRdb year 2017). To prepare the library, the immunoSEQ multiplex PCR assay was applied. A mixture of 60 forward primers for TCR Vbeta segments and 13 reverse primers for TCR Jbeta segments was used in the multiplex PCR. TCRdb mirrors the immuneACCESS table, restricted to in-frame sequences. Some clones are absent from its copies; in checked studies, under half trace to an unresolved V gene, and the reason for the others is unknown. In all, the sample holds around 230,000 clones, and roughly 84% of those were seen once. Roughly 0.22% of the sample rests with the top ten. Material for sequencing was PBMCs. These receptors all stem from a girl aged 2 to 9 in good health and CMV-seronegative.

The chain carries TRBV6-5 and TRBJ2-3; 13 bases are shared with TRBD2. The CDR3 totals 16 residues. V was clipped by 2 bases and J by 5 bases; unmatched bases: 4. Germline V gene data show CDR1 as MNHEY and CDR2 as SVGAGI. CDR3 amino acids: CASSYTSGGAGDTQYF. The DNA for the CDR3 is TGTGCCAGCAGTTACACTAGCGGGGGGGCCGGAGATACGCAGTATTTT.

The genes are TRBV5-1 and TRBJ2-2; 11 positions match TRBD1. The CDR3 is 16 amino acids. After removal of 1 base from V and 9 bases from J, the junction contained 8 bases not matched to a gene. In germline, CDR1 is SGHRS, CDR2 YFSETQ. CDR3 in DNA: TGCGCCAGCAGCTTGCAGGACAGGGGGCGCGAACGGGAGCTGTTTTTT. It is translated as CASSLQDRGRERELFF.

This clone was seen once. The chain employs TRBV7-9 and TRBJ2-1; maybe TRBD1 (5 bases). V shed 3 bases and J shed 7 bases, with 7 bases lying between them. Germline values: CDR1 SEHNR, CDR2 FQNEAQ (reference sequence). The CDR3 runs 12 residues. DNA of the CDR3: TGTGCCAGCAGCTTGTCAGGGAATGAGCAGTTCTTC. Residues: CASSLSGNEQFF.

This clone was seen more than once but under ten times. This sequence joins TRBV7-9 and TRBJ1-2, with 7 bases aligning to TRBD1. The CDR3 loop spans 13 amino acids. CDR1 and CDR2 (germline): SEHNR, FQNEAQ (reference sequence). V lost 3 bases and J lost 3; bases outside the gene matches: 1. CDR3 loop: CASSFTGDYGYTF. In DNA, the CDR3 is TGTGCCAGCAGCTTTACAGGGGACTATGGCTACACCTTC.

CDR3 sequence reads: CASSVDGGSYEQYF. The CDR3 DNA is TGTGCCAGCAGCGTAGATGGCGGGTCCTACGAGCAGTACTTC. This rearrangement joins TRBV9 to TRBJ2-7; a weak D match, TRBD2 (5 bases). CDR1 is SGDLS, CDR2 YYNGEE, per germline. The CDR3 has 14 amino acids. V lost 0 bases to trimming and J lost 1 base, with 8 bases between them.

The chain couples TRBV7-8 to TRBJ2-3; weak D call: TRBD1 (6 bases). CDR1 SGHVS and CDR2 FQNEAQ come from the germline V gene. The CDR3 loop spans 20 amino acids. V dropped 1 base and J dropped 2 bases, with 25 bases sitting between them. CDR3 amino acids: CASSLGMELGAVPYTDTQYF. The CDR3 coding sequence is TGTGCCAGCAGCTTAGGCATGGAATTGGGGGCGGTTCCTTACACAGATACGCAGTATTTT.

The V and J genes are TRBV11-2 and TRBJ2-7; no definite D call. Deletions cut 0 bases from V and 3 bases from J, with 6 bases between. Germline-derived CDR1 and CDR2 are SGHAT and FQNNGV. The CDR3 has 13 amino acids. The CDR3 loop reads CASSLDRFYEQYF. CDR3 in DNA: TGTGCCAGCAGCTTAGATCGTTTCTACGAGCAGTACTTC.

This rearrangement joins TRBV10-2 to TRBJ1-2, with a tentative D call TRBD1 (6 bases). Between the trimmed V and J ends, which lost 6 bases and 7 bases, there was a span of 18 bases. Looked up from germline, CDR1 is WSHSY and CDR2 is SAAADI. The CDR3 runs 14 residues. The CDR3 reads CASSQQGKEGGYTF. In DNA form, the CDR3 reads TGCGCCAGCAGCCAACAGGGTAAAGAAGGTGGCTACACCTTC.

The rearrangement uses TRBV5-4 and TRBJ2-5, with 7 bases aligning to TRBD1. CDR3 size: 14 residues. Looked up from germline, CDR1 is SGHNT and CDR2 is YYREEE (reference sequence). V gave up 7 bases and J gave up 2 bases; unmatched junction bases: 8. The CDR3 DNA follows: TGTGCCAGCGGGAAGTCGACAGGGCAAGAGACCCAGTACTTC. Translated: CASGKSTGQETQYF.

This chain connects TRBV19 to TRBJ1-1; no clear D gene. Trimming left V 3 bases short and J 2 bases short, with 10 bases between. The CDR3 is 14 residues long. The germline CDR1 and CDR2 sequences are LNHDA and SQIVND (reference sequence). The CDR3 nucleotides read TGTGCCAGTAGTATGTTCAGTCTTAACACTGAAGCTTTCTTT. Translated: CASSMFSLNTEAFF.

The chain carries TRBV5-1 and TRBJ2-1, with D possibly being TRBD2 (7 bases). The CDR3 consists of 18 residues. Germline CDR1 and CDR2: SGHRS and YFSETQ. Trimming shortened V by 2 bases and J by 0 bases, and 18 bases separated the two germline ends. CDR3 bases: TGCGCCAGCAGCTTAGCCCCGGTGGGGGGGGCCTCCTACAATGAGCAGTTCTTC. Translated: CASSLAPVGGASYNEQFF.

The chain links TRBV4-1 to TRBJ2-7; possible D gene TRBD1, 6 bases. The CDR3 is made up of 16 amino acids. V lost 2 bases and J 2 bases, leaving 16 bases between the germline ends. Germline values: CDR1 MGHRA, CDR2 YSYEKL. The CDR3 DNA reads TGCGCCAGCAGCCAATTTAGGTCAGGGGACACCTACGAGCAGTACTTC. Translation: CASSQFRSGDTYEQYF.

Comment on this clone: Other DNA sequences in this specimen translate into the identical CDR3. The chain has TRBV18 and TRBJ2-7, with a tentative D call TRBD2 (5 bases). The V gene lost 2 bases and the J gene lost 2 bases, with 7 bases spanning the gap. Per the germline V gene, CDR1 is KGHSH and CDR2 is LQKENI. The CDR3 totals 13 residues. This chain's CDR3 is CASSPTGTYEQYF. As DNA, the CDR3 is TGTGCCAGCTCACCAACGGGAACCTACGAGCAGTACTTC.

DNA for the CDR3: TGTGCCAGCAGCTCGCCCGGGACAGTGGGGCCCGAGCAGTACTTC. Its protein product is CASSSPGTVGPEQYF. This chain uses TRBV7-9 with TRBJ2-7; 7 nucleotides align to TRBD1. The ends lost 4 bases at V and 6 bases at J; junction bases unmatched: 12. This CDR3 is 15 amino acids long. Germline CDR1 is SEHNR and CDR2 is FQNEAQ (reference sequence).

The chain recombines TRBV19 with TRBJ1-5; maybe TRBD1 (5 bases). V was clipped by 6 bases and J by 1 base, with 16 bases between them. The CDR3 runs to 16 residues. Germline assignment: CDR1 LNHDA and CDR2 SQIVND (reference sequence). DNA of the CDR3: TGTGCCAGTAGCGCCTCCTCGGGGGGGAGCAATCAGCCCCAGCATTTT. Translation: CASSASSGGSNQPQHF. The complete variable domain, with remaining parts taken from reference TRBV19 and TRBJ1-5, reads DGGITQSPKYLFRKEGQNVTLSCEQNLNHDAMYWYRQDPGQGLRLIYYSQIVNDFQKGDIAEGYSVSREKKESFPLTVTSAQKNPTAFYLCASSASSGGSNQPQHFGDGTRLSIL.

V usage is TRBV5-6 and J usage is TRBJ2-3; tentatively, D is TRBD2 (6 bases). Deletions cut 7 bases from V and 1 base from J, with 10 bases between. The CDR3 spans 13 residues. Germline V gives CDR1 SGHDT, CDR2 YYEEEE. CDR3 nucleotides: TGTGCCAGCCGGGCTAGCGGCACAGATACGCAGTATTTT. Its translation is CASRASGTDTQYF.

The CDR3 loop is CASSESPGGFPNTEAFF. CDR3 DNA: TGCGCCAGCAGTGAGTCACCAGGGGGCTTTCCGAACACTGAAGCTTTCTTT. The V gene is TRBV10-2, the J gene TRBJ1-1, with 8 bases identical to TRBD1. The length of the CDR3 is 17 residues. The germline CDR1 and CDR2 sequences are WSHSY and SAAADI. Trimming removed 0 bases from V and 1 base from J; junction bases left unmatched: 7.

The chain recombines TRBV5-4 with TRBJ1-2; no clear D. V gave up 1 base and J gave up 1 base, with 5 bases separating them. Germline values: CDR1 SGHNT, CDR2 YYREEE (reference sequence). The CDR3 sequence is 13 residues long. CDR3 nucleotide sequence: TGTGCCAGCAGCTTGACAAATAACTATGGCTACACCTTC. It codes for CASSLTNNYGYTF.

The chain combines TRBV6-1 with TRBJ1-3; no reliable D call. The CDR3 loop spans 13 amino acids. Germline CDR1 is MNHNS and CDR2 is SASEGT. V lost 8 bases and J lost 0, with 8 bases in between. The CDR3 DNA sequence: TGTGCCAGCCACCCCGGCTCTGGAAACACCATATATTTT. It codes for CASHPGSGNTIYF.

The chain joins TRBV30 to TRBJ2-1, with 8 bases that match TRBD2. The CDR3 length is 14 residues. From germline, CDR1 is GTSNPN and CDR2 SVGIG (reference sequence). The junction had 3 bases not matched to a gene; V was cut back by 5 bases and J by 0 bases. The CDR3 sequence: CAWSGTSSYNEQFF. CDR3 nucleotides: TGTGCCTGGTCCGGGACTAGCTCCTACAATGAGCAGTTCTTC.

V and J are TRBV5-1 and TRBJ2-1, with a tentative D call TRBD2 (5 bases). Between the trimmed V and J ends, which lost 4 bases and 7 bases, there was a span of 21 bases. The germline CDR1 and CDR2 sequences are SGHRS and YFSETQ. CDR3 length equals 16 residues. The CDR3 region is CASSERTTGSTNEQFF. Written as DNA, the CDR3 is TGCGCCAGCAGCGAGCGAACAACGGGATCCACAAATGAGCAGTTCTTC.

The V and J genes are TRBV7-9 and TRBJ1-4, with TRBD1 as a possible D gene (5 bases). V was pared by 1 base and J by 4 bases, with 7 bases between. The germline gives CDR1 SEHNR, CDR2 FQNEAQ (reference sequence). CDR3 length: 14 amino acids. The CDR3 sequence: CASSLDRFNEKLFF. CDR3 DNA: TGTGCCAGCAGCTTAGACAGGTTTAATGAAAAACTGTTTTTT.

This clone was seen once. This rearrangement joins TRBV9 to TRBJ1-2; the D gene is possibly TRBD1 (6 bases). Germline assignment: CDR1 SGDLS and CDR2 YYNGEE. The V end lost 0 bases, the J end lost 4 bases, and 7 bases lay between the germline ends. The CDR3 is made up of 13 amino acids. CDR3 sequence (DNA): TGTGCCAGCAGCGTAGGGACAGCCTATGGCTACACCTTC. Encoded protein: CASSVGTAYGYTF.

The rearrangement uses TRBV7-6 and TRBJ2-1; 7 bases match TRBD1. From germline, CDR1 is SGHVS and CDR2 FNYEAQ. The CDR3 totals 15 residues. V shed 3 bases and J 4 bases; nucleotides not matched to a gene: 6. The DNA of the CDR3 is TGTGCCAGCAGCTTGGGGGCAGGGGGATACAATGAGCAGTTCTTC. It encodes CASSLGAGGYNEQFF.

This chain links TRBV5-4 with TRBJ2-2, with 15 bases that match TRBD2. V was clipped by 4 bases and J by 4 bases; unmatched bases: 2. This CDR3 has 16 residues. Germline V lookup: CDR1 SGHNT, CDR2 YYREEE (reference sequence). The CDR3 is CASSEGLAGGTGELFF. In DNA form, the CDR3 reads TGTGCCAGCAGCGAGGGACTAGCGGGAGGCACCGGGGAGCTGTTTTTT. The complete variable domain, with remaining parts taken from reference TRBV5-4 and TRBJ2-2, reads ETGVTQSPTHLIKTRGQQVTLRCSSQSGHNTVSWYQQALGQGPQFIFQYYREEENGRGNFPPRFSGLQFPNYSSELNVNALELDDSALYLCASSEGLAGGTGELFFGEGSRLTVL.

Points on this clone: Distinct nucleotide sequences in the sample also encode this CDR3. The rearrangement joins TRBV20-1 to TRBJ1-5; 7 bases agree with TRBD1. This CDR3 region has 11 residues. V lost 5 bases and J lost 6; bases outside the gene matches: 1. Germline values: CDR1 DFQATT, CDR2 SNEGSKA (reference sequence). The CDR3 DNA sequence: TGCAGTGCTTCAGGGGGTCAGCCCCAGCATTTT. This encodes CSASGGQPQHF.